Below are 14 T cell receptor beta chains sequenced from a single sample in a study of long-term antiretroviral therapy in people with HIV. Runs used v3.0 of the immunoSEQ assay and were done at survey level. Assay used: immunoSEQ multiplex PCR; TCRdb lists only in-frame clones, some missing. Among about 39,000 clones listed, approximately 86% were seen once. The sequences come from unsorted PBMCs, collected just before starting antiretroviral therapy. Receptors were obtained from a woman aged 18-29 years with HIV.

The chain has TRBV9 and TRBJ1-3; D possibly corresponds to TRBD1 (6 bases). Germline CDR1 reads SGDLS; CDR2 reads YYNGEE. The CDR3 length is 16 residues. Trimming left V 4 bases short and J 0 bases short, with 14 bases between. In DNA form, the CDR3 reads TGTGCCAGCAGCAATACTCACAGGGACTCTGGAAACACCATATATTTT. This translates into CASSNTHRDSGNTIYF.

This clone was detected a few times. The chain joins TRBV7-9 to TRBJ1-1; 7 bases agree with TRBD1. CDR3 length: 16 residues. Germline V CDR1 and CDR2: SEHNR, FQNEAQ (reference sequence). V was pared by 2 bases and J by 5 bases, with 11 bases of the junction left unmatched. The CDR3 protein is CASSLHEKGARTEAFF. The CDR3, as DNA: TGTGCCAGCAGCTTACATGAGAAGGGGGCGCGAACTGAAGCTTTCTTT.

CDR3 region: CASSWGQQILNYGYTF. CDR3 in DNA: TGCGCCAGCAGCTGGGGACAGCAAATACTAAACTATGGCTACACCTTC. The chain combines TRBV5-1 with TRBJ1-2; 7 nucleotides align to TRBD1. The V and J ends lost 3 bases and 2 bases, in that order; junction bases with no gene match: 10. The CDR3 has 16 amino acids. Germline CDR1 SGHRS, CDR2 YFSETQ.

The chain uses TRBV6-1 and TRBJ2-7; 11 bases are shared with TRBD2. The V gene's germline CDR1 is MNHNS and CDR2 SASEGT. CDR3 length: 14 residues. V lost 6 bases to trimming and J lost 3 bases; unmatched junction nucleotides: 4. CDR3 nucleotides: TGTGCCAGCAGATTAGCGGGAGGGGTCTACGAGCAGTACTTC. Amino acid sequence: CASRLAGGVYEQYF.

V gene TRBV18 combines with J gene TRBJ2-7; no clear D. The CDR3 runs 14 residues. The V gene's germline CDR1 is KGHSH and CDR2 LQKENI. Trimming took 3 bases from V and 0 from J, leaving 9 bases between them. CDR3 in DNA: TGTGCCAGCTCACCCTGGGATGCCTCCTACGAGCAGTACTTC. The encoded protein is CASSPWDASYEQYF. Full variable domain (outside the CDR3, taken from reference TRBV18 and TRBJ2-7): NAGVMQNPRHLVRRRGQEARLRCSPMKGHSHVYWYRQLPEEGLKFMVYLQKENIIDESGMPKERFSAEFPKEGPSILRIQQVVRGDSAAYFCASSPWDASYEQYFGPGTRLTVT.

This sequence joins TRBV6-6 and TRBJ2-1; a possible D gene is TRBD2 (5 bases). With 2 bases removed from V and 0 bases from J, the gap between germline ends came to 11 bases. This CDR3 is built from 16 residues. Germline V lookup: CDR1 MNHNY, CDR2 SVGAGI (reference sequence). This chain's CDR3 is CASSYIEGSSYNEQFF. The DNA for the CDR3 is TGTGCCAGCAGTTACATTGAGGGAAGCTCCTACAATGAGCAGTTCTTC.

This chain connects TRBV25-1 to TRBJ2-5; either TRBD1 or TRBD2 may supply D (5 bases each). The CDR3 runs to 15 residues. Germline values: CDR1 MGHDK, CDR2 SYGVNS. V lost 1 base and J lost 7, with 16 bases in between. The CDR3 bases are TGTGCCAGCAGTGAATTAAGCCCGGGGCCGGGGACCCAGTACTTC. Amino acids: CASSELSPGPGTQYF.

V and J are TRBV7-9 and TRBJ2-1, with 7 bases fitting TRBD2. The CDR3 contains 15 residues. CDR1 and CDR2 (germline): SEHNR, FQNEAQ (reference sequence). With 5 bases clipped from V and 5 bases from J, the junction kept 9 bases outside the gene matches. CDR3 coding DNA: TGTGCCAGCAGCAGCACTAGCGACCCAAACAATGAGCAGTTCTTC. It codes for CASSSTSDPNNEQFF. Full variable domain (remainder filled in from reference TRBV7-9 and TRBJ2-1): DTGVSQNPRHKITKRGQNVTFRCDPISEHNRLYWYRQTLGQGPEFLTYFQNEAQLEKSRLLSDRFSAERPKGSFSTLEIQRTEQGDSAMYLCASSSTSDPNNEQFFGPGTRLTVL.

The chain couples TRBV11-2 to TRBJ1-2; tentatively, D is TRBD1 (5 bases). The V and J ends lost 5 bases and 7 bases respectively, with 14 bases between them. The CDR3 extends over 13 amino acids. The germline V gene encodes CDR1 SGHAT and CDR2 FQNNGV. CDR3 residues: CASSPAGVVGYTF. The CDR3 DNA is TGTGCCAGCAGCCCGGCGGGGGTAGTTGGCTACACCTTC.

V and J are TRBV27 and TRBJ2-1; weak D call: TRBD2 (6 bases). The V gene's germline CDR1 is MNHEY and CDR2 SMNVEV (reference sequence). The CDR3 sequence is 13 residues long. Trimming stripped 6 bases from V and 6 bases from J, with 12 bases between. CDR3 in amino acids: CASSRGYGNEQFF. CDR3 sequence (DNA): TGTGCCAGCAGCCGGGGGTACGGCAATGAGCAGTTCTTC.

V usage is TRBV10-3 and J usage is TRBJ1-2; D is unresolved. V shed 2 bases and J shed 3 bases, with 16 bases lying between them. CDR3 length equals 16 residues. CDR1 is ENHRY, CDR2 SYGVKD, per germline. This CDR3 is CAISEGMGRTDYGYTF. DNA of the CDR3: TGTGCCATCAGTGAGGGTATGGGCCGTACCGACTATGGCTACACCTTC.

V is TRBV6-6 and J is TRBJ2-5, with a weak D call TRBD2 (5 bases). The V end was cut by 3 bases, the J end by 5 bases, with 10 bases between. The CDR3 consists of 13 residues. Germline V gene data show CDR1 as MNHNY and CDR2 as SVGAGI (reference sequence). The CDR3 nucleotides are TGTGCCAGCAGTTATGAACTAGATGAGACCCAGTACTTC. Amino acid sequence: CASSYELDETQYF.

The gene calls are TRBV10-2 and TRBJ2-7, with 8 bases lining up with TRBD1. J lost 3 bases, V lost 7 bases, and 11 bases had no gene match. Germline V gives CDR1 WSHSY, CDR2 SAAADI. The CDR3 loop spans 15 amino acids. The DNA for the CDR3 is TGCGCCAGCACAGGACAGGGCAATAGTCACTACGAGCAGTACTTC. Amino acid sequence: CASTGQGNSHYEQYF.

The chain carries TRBV5-1 and TRBJ1-1, with D possibly TRBD1 on 6 matching bases. Trimming shortened V by 1 base and J by 4 bases, and 20 bases separated the two germline ends. Per germline, CDR1 SGHRS and CDR2 YFSETQ. This CDR3 has 17 amino acids. CDR3: CASSLLRPGATRTEAFF. The CDR3 DNA follows: TGCGCCAGCAGCTTGCTTCGTCCGGGGGCGACACGCACTGAAGCTTTCTTT. Full variable domain (remainder filled in from reference TRBV5-1 and TRBJ1-1): KAGVTQTPRYLIKTRGQQVTLSCSPISGHRSVSWYQQTPGQGLQFLFEYFSETQRNKGNFPGRFSGRQFSNSRSEMNVSTLELGDSALYLCASSLLRPGATRTEAFFGQGTRLTVV.